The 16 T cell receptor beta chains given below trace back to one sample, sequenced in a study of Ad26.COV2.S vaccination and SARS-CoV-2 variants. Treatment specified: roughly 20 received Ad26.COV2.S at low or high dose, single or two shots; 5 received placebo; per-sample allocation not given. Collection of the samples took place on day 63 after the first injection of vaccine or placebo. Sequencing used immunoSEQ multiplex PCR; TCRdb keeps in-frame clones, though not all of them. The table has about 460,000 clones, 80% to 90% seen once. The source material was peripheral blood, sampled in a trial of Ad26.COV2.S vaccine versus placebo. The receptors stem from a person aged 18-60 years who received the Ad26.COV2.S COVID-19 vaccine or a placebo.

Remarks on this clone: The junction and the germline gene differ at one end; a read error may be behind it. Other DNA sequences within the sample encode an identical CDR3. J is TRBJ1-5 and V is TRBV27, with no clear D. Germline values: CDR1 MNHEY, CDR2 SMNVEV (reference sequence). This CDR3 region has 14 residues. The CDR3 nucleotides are TGCGCCACCTCAAAAACTGGGAGCAATCAGCCCCAGCATTTT. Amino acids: CATSKTGSNQPQHF.

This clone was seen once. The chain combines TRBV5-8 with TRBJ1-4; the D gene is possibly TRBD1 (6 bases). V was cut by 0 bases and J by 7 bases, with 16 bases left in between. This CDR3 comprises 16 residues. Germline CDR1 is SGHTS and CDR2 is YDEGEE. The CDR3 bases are TGTGCCAGCAGCTTGGGAACAGGGACCGATGGTGAAAAACTGTTTTTT. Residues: CASSLGTGTDGEKLFF.

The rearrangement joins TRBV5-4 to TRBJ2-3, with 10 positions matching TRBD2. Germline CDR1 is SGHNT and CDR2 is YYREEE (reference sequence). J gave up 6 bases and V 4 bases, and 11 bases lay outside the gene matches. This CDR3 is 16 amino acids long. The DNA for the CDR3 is TGTGCCAGCAGCGTCGTGGTAGCGGGGGGTTTGGATACGCAGTATTTT. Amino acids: CASSVVVAGGLDTQYF.

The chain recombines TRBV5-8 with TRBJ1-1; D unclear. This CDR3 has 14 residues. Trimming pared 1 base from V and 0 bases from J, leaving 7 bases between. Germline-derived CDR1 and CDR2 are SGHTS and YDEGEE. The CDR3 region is CASSLSRLNTEAFF. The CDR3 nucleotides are TGTGCCAGCAGCTTGTCCCGGTTGAACACTGAAGCTTTCTTT.

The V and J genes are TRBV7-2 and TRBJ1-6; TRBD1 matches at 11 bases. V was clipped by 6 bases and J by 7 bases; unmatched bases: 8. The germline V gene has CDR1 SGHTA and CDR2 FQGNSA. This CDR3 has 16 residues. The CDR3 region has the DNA TGTGCCAGCAGACTTAACCGGGACAGGGGGAATTCACCCCTCCACTTT. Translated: CASRLNRDRGNSPLHF.

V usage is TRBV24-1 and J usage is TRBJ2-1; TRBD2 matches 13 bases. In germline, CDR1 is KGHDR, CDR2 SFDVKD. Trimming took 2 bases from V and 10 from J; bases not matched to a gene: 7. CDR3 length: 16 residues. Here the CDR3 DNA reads TGTGCCACCAGTGATTACGGACTAGCGGGAGTGGGCGAGCAGTTCTTC. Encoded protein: CATSDYGLAGVGEQFF.

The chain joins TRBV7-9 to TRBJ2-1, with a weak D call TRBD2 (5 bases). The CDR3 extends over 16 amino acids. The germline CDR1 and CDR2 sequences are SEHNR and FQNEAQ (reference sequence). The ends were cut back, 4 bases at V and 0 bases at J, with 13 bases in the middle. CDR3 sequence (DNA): TGTGCCAGCAGCTCTGGACTGGTGAGCTCCTACAATGAGCAGTTCTTC. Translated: CASSSGLVSSYNEQFF. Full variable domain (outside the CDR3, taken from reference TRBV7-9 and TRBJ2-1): DTGVSQNPRHKITKRGQNVTFRCDPISEHNRLYWYRQTLGQGPEFLTYFQNEAQLEKSRLLSDRFSAERPKGSFSTLEIQRTEQGDSAMYLCASSSGLVSSYNEQFFGPGTRLTVL.

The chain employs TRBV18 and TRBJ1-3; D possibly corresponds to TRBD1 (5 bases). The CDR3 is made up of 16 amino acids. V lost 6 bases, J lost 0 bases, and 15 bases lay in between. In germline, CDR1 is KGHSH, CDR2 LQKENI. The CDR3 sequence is CASSPTGTSSGNTIYF. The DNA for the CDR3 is TGTGCCAGCTCTCCAACCGGGACGTCCTCTGGAAACACCATATATTTT.

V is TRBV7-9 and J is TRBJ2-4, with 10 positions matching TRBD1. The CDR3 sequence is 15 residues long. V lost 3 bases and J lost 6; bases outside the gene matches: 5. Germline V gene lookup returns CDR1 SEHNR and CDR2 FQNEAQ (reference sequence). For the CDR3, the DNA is TGTGCCAGCAGCTTGACAGGGGGCCTGAGAAACATTCAGTACTTC. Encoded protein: CASSLTGGLRNIQYF.

The CDR3 DNA sequence: TGTGCCAGCAGTGAGGGATTCCCGTATTCACCCCTCCACTTT. It translates to CASSEGFPYSPLHF. J is TRBJ1-6 and V is TRBV6-2 or TRBV6-3; no reliable D call. Between the trimmed V and J ends, which lost 5 bases and 8 bases, there was a span of 13 bases. This CDR3 is 14 amino acids long. In germline, CDR1 is MNHEY, CDR2 SVGEGT.

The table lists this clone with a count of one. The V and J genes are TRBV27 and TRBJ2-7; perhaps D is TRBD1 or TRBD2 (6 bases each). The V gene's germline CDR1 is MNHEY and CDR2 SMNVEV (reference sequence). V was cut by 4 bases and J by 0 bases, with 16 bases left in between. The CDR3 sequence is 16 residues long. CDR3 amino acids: CASSSISGGSSYEQYF. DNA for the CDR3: TGTGCCAGCAGTTCCATTTCCGGGGGCAGCTCCTACGAGCAGTACTTC.

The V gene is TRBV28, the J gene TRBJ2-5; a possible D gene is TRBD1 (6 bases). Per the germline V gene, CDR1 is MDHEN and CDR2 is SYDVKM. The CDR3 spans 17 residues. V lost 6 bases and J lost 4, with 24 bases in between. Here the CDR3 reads CASSPLDRDIVVETQYF. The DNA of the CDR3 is TGTGCCAGCAGCCCTCTCGATAGGGACATAGTCGTAGAGACCCAGTACTTC.

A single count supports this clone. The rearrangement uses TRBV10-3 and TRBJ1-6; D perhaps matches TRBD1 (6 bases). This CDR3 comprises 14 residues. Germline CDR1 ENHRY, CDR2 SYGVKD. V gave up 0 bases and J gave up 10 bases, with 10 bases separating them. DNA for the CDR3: TGTGCCATCAGTGAGTCCACAGGGTTGTCACCCCTCCACTTT. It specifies CAISESTGLSPLHF.

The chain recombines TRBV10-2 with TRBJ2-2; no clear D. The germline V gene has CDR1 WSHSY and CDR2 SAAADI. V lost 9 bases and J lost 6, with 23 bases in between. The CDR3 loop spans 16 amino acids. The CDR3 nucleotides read TGCGCCAGTAGGAGCCAGAATACACTTCGCGCCGGGGAGCTGTTTTTT. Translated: CASRSQNTLRAGELFF.

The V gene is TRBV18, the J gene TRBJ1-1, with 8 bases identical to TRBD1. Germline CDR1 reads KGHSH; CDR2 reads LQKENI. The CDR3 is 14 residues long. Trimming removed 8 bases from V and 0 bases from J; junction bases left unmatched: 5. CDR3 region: CASLGQDVNTEAFF. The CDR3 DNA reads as TGTGCCAGCCTGGGACAGGATGTGAACACTGAAGCTTTCTTT.

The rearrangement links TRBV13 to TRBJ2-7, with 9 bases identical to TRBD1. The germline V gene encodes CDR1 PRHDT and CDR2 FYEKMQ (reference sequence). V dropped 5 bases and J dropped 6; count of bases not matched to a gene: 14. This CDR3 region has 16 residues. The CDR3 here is CASSHSTGGLIREQYF. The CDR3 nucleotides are TGTGCCAGCAGCCACTCGACAGGGGGTTTAATTCGCGAGCAGTACTTC.